This TCR beta chain came from a study of shared clonotypes between healthy human individuals. Looking at the study overall: The donor pool was made up of two women and three men aged 18 to 49.

This clone was found once. Antigen unknown. Produced via immunoSEQ multiplex PCR; TCRdb's table is partial and in-frame only. The data show around 2.1 million clones, 85% to 95% seen once. Whole-study findings and limits: Donors were few, which limited the genetic and exposure-history diversity represented.

Germline loops: CDR1 LNHDA, CDR2 SQIVND (reference sequence). This CDR3 region has 14 residues. Deletions cut 4 bases from V and 0 bases from J, with 9 bases between. Terminally differentiated effector memory CD45RA+ cells were left out of the naive CD8 fraction, which was CD45RO-negative and positively selected for CCR7. Healthy and HIV-negative, the adult donors had no recent acute infections or vaccinations. The clonotype comes from a man aged 18-30 years in good health. Some clones in this sample may be carry-over from other donors' samples. The sample comprised naive CD8+ T cells from PBMCs. V is TRBV19 and J is TRBJ1-1; D gene uncertain. CDR3 amino acids: CASSSTGLNTEAFF. The CDR3 DNA is TGTGCCAGTAGTAGTACGGGTTTGAACACTGAAGCTTTCTTT.